The rows below give T cell receptor beta chains drawn from one sample of a study of identical twins. A single record per CDR3 protein comes from TCRdb applying MiXCR to the 5' RACE reads. The table has around 250,000 distinct CDR3 sequences, 6.5% to 8% seen once; the top ten hold roughly 15%. The same sample was also studied in work on T cells expressing NK-cell markers.

Sequencing was done on a sample of CD8+ T cells sorted from blood. All receptors come from a woman under 30 in good health. Both conserved end residues are part of each CDR3. A D gene is named only where the DNA matches it firmly.

d_gene,v_gene,j_gene,CDR3aa
.,TRBV20-1,TRBJ2-1,CSASTTLDTEQFF
.,TRBV4-1,TRBJ2-1,CASSPILGDEQFF
.,TRBV12-3/TRBV12-4,TRBJ1-3,CASSPIGSGNTIYF
TRBD2,TRBV7-9,TRBJ2-5,CASTWTSGGQETQYF
TRBD2,TRBV10-3,TRBJ2-1,CAIRSGGANEQFF
.,TRBV5-1,TRBJ1-1,CASSSPGTNTRGTEAFF
.,TRBV12-3/TRBV12-4,TRBJ1-2,CASSLGAVLIYGYTF
.,TRBV24-1,TRBJ1-1,CATSDSNGEAFF
.,TRBV11-1,TRBJ2-6,CASSLGLAGYSGANVLTF
TRBD2,TRBV10-3,TRBJ2-3,CATDRAGAPDTQYF
.,TRBV30,TRBJ2-7,CAWSPLQATYEQYF
.,TRBV6-2/TRBV6-3,TRBJ2-1,CASSYDRVEQFF
.,TRBV7-9,TRBJ2-6,CASSTRASSGANVLTF
TRBD2,TRBV6-2/TRBV6-3,TRBJ2-2,CASSYRGSFTGELFF
.,TRBV29-1,TRBJ2-2,CSVEGGVAGELFF
.,TRBV12-5,TRBJ2-3,CASAALRVGSTDTQYF
TRBD2,TRBV5-1,TRBJ2-3,CASSLEAGGPGDTQYF
TRBD2,TRBV18,TRBJ2-5,CASSPRLAGAQETQYF
.,TRBV27,TRBJ1-5,CASSFPGDQPQHF
.,TRBV4-3,TRBJ2-5,CASSQGWGETQYF
.,TRBV20-1,TRBJ2-1,CSARDNAEGPEQFF
.,TRBV7-2,TRBJ2-7,CASSLGRAGAYEQYF
TRBD2,TRBV14,TRBJ2-1,CASSRRGGAGEVNEQFF
.,TRBV6-1,TRBJ2-3,CASGGPHVDTQYF
TRBD1,TRBV7-9,TRBJ2-5,CASSLDRDETQYF
.,TRBV27,TRBJ2-7,CASSPLSTGNEQYF
TRBD2,TRBV10-1,TRBJ2-1,CASSETGLAGEQFF
TRBD2,TRBV20-1,TRBJ2-7,CSARPVTSGVYSYEQYF